This TCR beta chain was documented in a study of cytomegalovirus exposure and HLA in healthy donors. Study outcomes and limitations: A later analysis reportedly found that, within productive TCRs, an Asian-associated ancestry cluster had fewer N-insertions than the mean observed across the roughly 670 donors.

Details on this clone: Antigen unknown.

PCR used 60 Vbeta primers and 13 Jbeta primers. Using immunoSEQ multiplex PCR, the repertoire was profiled, and TCRdb retains in-frame clones only, with some absent. The table lists roughly 130,000 clones, roughly 77% of them singletons, with 4.5% to 5.5% in the top ten. Germline trimming cut 5 bases from V and 7 bases from J; bases unmatched to any gene: 7. The CDR3 contains 15 residues. Germline V lookup: CDR1 SGHNT, CDR2 YENEEA. The sample consisted of PBMCs. The chain combines TRBV11-3 with TRBJ2-2, with 10 bases lining up with TRBD1. This receptor was obtained from a man aged 30-40 years in good health and CMV-seronegative. The CDR3 region has the DNA TGTGCCAGCAGCCTAAGACAGGGGGCGATCGGGGAGCTGTTTTTT. It encodes CASSLRQGAIGELFF.